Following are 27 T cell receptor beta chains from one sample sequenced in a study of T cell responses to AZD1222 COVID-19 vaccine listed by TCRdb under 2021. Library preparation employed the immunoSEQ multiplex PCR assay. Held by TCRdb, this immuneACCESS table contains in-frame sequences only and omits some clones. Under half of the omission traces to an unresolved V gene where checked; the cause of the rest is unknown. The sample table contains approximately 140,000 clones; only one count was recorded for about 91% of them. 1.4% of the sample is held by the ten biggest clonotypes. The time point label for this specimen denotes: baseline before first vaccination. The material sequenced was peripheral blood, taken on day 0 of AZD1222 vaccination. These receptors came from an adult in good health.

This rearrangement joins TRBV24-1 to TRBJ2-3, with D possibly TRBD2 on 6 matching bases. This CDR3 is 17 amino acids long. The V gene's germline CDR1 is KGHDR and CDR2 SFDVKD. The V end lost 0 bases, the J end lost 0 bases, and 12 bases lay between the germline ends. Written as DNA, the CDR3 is TGTGCCACCAGTGATTTGCAGGCGGGACCTAGCACAGATACGCAGTATTTT. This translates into CATSDLQAGPSTDTQYF.

The DNA of the CDR3 is TGTGCCTGGAGCGAATTGGCGGGGTACAATCAGCCCCAGCATTTT. It specifies CAWSELAGYNQPQHF. This chain links TRBV30 with TRBJ1-5, with D hard to call. The germline CDR1 and CDR2 sequences are GTSNPN and SVGIG (reference sequence). V lost 3 bases and J 3 bases, leaving 15 bases between the germline ends. There are 15 residues in the CDR3.

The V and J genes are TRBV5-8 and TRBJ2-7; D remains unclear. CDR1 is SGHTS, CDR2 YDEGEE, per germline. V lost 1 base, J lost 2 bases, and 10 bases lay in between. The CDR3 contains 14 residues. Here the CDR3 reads CASSLYTTPYEQYF. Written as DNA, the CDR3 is TGTGCCAGCAGCTTGTATACAACTCCCTACGAGCAGTACTTC.

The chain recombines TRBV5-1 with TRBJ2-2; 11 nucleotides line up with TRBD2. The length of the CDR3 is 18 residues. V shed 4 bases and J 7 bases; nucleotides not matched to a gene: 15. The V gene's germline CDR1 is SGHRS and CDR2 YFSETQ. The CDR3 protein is CASSPGTSGPLGRGELFF. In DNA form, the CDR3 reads TGCGCCAGCAGCCCCGGGACTAGCGGACCCTTGGGGCGCGGGGAGCTGTTTTTT.

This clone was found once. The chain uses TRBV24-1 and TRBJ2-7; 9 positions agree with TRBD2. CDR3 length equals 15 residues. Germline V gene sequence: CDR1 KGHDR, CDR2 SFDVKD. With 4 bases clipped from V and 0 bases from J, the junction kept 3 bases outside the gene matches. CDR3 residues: CATSDPLAGSYEQYF. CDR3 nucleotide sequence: TGTGCCACCAGTGACCCACTAGCGGGCTCCTACGAGCAGTACTTC.

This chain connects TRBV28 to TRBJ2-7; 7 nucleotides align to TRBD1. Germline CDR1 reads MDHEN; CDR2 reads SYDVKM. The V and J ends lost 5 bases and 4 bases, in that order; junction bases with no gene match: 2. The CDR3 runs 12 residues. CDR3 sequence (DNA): TGTGCCAGCAGTCCACAGGGGTACGAGCAGTACTTC. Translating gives CASSPQGYEQYF. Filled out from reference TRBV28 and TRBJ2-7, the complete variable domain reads DVKVTQSSRYLVKRTGEKVFLECVQDMDHENMFWYRQDPGLGLRLIYFSYDVKMKEKGDIPEGYSVSREKKERFSLILESASTNQTSMYLCASSPQGYEQYFGPGTRLTVT.

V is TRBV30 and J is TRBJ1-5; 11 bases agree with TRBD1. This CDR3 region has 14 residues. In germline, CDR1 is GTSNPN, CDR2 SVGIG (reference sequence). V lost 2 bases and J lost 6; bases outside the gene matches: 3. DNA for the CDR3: TGTGCCTGGAGTCACGGGACAGGGGGTCAGCCCCAGCATTTT. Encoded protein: CAWSHGTGGQPQHF.

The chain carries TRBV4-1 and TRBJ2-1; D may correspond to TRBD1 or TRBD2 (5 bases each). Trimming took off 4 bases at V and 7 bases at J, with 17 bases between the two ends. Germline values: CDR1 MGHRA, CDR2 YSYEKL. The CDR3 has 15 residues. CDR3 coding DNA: TGCGCCAGCAGCCCGGGCTTGGGGGTCATAAATGAGCAGTTCTTC. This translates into CASSPGLGVINEQFF.

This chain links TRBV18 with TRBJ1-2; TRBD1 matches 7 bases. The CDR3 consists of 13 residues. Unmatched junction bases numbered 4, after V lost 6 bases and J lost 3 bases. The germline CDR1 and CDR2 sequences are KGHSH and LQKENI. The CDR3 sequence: CASSPDRDYGYTF. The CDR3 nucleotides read TGTGCCAGCTCGCCCGACAGGGACTATGGCTACACCTTC. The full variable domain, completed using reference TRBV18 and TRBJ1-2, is NAGVMQNPRHLVRRRGQEARLRCSPMKGHSHVYWYRQLPEEGLKFMVYLQKENIIDESGMPKERFSAEFPKEGPSILRIQQVVRGDSAAYFCASSPDRDYGYTFGSGTRLTVV.

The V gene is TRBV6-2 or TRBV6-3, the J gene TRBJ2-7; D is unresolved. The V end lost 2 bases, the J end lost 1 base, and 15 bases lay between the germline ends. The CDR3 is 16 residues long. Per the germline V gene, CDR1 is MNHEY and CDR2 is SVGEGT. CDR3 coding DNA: TGTGCCAGCAGTTACATAGGATCGACTGGATCCTACGAGCAGTACTTC. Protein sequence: CASSYIGSTGSYEQYF.

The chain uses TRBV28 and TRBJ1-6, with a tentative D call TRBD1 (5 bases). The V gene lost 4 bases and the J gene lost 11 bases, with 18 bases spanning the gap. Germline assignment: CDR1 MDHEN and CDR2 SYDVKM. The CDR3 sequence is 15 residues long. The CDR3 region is CASSSPSGVVTPLHF. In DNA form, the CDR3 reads TGTGCCAGCAGTTCCCCTTCGGGGGTGGTAACACCCCTCCACTTT.

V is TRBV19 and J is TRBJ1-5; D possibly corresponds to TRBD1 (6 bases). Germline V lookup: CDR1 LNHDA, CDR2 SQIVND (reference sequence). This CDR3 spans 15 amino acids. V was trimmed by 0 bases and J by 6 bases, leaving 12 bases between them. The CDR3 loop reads CASSIDRGGGQPQHF. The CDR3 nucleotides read TGTGCCAGTAGTATAGATCGGGGGGGCGGTCAGCCCCAGCATTTT.

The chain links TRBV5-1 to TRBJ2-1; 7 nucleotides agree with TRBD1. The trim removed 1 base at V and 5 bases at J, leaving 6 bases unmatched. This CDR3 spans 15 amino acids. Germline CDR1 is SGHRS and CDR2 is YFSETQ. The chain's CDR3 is CASSLTGASHNEQFF. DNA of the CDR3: TGCGCCAGCAGCTTGACAGGGGCGTCTCACAATGAGCAGTTCTTC. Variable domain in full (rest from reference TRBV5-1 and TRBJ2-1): KAGVTQTPRYLIKTRGQQVTLSCSPISGHRSVSWYQQTPGQGLQFLFEYFSETQRNKGNFPGRFSGRQFSNSRSEMNVSTLELGDSALYLCASSLTGASHNEQFFGPGTRLTVL.

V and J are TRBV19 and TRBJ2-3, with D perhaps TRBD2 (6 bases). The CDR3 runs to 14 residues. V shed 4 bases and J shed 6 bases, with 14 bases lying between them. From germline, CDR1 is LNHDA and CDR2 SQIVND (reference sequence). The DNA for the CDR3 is TGTGCCAGTAGTAGGGAGGCGGCAGGGGATACGCAGTATTTT. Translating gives CASSREAAGDTQYF.

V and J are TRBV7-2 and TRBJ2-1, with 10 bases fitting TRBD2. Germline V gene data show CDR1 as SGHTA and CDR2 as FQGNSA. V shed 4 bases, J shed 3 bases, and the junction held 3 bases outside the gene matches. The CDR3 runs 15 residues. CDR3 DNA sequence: TGTGCCAGCAGCTACGGACTAGCGGTCTACAATGAGCAGTTCTTC. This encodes CASSYGLAVYNEQFF.

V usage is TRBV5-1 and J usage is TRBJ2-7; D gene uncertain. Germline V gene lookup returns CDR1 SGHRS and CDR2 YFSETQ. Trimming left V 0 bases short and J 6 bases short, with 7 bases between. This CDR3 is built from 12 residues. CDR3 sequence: CASSLDHREQYF. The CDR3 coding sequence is TGCGCCAGCAGCTTGGACCATCGCGAGCAGTACTTC.

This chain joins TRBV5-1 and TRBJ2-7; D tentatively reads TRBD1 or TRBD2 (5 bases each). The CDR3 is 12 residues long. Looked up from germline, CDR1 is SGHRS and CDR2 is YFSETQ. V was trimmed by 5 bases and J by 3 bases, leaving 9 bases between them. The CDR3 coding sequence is TGCGCCAGCAGTCGGGACCTCTACGAGCAGTACTTC. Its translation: CASSRDLYEQYF.

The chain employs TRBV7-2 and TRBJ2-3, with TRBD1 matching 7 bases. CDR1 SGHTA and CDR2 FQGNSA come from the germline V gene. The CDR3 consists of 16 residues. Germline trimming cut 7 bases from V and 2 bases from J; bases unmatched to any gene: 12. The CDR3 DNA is TGTGCCAGCATCCTACAGGGGTATCAACCCACAGATACGCAGTATTTT. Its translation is CASILQGYQPTDTQYF.

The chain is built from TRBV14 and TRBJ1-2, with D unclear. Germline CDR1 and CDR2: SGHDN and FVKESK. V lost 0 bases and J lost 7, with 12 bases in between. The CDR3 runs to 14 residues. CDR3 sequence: CASSQDLHGLGYTF. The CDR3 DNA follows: TGTGCCAGCAGCCAAGATCTCCACGGCCTTGGCTACACCTTC.

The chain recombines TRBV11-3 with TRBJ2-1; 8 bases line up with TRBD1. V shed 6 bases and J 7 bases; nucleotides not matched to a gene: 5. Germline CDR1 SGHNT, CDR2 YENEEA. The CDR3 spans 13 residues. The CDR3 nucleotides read TGTGCCAGCAGTTGGACAGGGTCAAATGAGCAGTTCTTC. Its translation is CASSWTGSNEQFF. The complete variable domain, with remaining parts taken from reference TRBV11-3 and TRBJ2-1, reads EAGVVQSPRYKIIEKKQPVAFWCNPISGHNTLYWYLQNLGQGPELLIRYENEEAVDDSQLPKDRFSAERLKGVDSTLKIQPAELGDSAVYLCASSWTGSNEQFFGPGTRLTVL.

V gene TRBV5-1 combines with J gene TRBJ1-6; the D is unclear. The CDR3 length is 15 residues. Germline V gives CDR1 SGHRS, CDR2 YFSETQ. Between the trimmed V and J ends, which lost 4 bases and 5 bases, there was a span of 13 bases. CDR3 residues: CASSRGGGNNSPLHF. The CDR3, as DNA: TGCGCCAGCAGCCGGGGTGGAGGGAATAATTCACCCCTCCACTTT.

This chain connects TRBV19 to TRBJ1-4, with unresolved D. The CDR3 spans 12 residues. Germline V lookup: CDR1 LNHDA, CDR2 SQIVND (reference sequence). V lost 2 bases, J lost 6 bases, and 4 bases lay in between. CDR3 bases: TGTGCCAGTAGTATAACGGATGAAAAACTGTTTTTT. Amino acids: CASSITDEKLFF.

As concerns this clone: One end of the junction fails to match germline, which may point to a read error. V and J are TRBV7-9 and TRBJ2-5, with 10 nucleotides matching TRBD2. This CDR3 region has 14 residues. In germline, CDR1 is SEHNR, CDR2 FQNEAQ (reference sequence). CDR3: CASSLAGAQETQYF. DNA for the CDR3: TGTGCCAGCAGCCTAGCGGGAGCCCAAGAGACCCAGTACTTC.

In nucleotides, the CDR3 is TGTGCCAGCAGTCGGGACAGGGCCTTTTACGAGCAGTACTTC. Amino acid sequence: CASSRDRAFYEQYF. The chain joins TRBV2 to TRBJ2-7; 9 positions agree with TRBD1. The J segment lost 4 bases and the V segment lost 5 bases, leaving 6 bases of the junction unmatched. Germline V lookup: CDR1 SNHLY, CDR2 FYNNEI. This CDR3 contains 14 residues. Supplemented by reference TRBV2 and TRBJ2-7, the full variable domain reads EPEVTQTPSHQVTQMGQEVILRCVPISNHLYFYWYRQILGQKVEFLVSFYNNEISEKSEIFDDQFSVERPDGSNFTLKIRSTKLEDSAMYFCASSRDRAFYEQYFGPGTRLTVT.

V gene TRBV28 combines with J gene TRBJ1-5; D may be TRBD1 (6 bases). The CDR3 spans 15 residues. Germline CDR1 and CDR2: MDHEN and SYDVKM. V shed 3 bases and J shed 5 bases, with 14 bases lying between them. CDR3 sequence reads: CASSFLRQEDQPQHF. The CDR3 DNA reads TGTGCCAGCAGTTTCCTCCGACAGGAGGATCAGCCCCAGCATTTT.

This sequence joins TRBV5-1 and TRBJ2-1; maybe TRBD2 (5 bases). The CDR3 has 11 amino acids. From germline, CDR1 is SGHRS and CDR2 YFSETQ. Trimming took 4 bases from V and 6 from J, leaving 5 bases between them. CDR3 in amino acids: CASSRGNEQFF. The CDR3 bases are TGCGCCAGCAGCCGGGGCAATGAGCAGTTCTTC. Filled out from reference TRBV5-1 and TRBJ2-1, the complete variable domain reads KAGVTQTPRYLIKTRGQQVTLSCSPISGHRSVSWYQQTPGQGLQFLFEYFSETQRNKGNFPGRFSGRQFSNSRSEMNVSTLELGDSALYLCASSRGNEQFFGPGTRLTVL.

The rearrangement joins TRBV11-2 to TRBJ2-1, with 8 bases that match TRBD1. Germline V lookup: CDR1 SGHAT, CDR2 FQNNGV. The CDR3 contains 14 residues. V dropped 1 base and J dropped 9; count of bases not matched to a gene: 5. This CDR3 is CASSLAAGGTEQFF. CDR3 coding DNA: TGTGCCAGCAGCTTAGCGGCAGGGGGCACTGAGCAGTTCTTC. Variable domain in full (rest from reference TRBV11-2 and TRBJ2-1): EAGVAQSPRYKIIEKRQSVAFWCNPISGHATLYWYQQILGQGPKLLIQFQNNGVVDDSQLPKDRFSAERLKGVDSTLKIQPAKLEDSAVYLCASSLAAGGTEQFFGPGTRLTVL.